This record looks at one T cell receptor (beta chain) sequence and its context. The source of the sample is a study of blood T cell repertoires in COVID-19. Overall study: From the United States, Italy and Spain came samples of acute and convalescent COVID-19. T cells, B-cell-depleted T cells, or PBMCs supplied cDNA or gDNA.

Participants came from some 26 US areas, aged roughly 18 to 95 years. Clinical history as reported by participants underpinned cohort assignment. Only in-frame clones appear in the TCRdb table, and some are missing; sequencing was by immunoSEQ multiplex PCR. The sample contains around 210,000 clones, roughly nine tenths of which appear only once. The clonotype originates from a woman under 30 who had recovered from COVID-19. The specimen was PBMCs or T cells enriched from blood (not recorded which).

DNA for the CDR3: TGTGCCTGGAGTTCCCGACTAGCGGGACGTTCCTACGAGCAGTACTTC. This gives the protein CAWSSRLAGRSYEQYF. This chain links TRBV30 with TRBJ2-7, with 11 bases fitting TRBD2. Germline V gene data show CDR1 as GTSNPN and CDR2 as SVGIG (reference sequence). V was pared by 2 bases and J by 1 base, with 7 bases of the junction left unmatched. CDR3 length equals 16 residues. Filled out from reference TRBV30 and TRBJ2-7, the complete variable domain reads SQTIHQWPATLVQPVGSPLSLECTVEGTSNPNLYWYRQAAGRGLQLLFYSVGIGQISSEVPQNLSASRPQDRQFILSSKKLLLSDSGFYLCAWSSRLAGRSYEQYFGPGTRLTVT.